This T cell receptor (beta chain) was profiled in a study of cytomegalovirus exposure and HLA in healthy donors (TCRdb year 2017). Concerning the study at large: An earlier analysis of a few hundred of the donors reported 276 Gb of sequence data and 117 million unique TCR beta sequences obtained from 150 million to 200 million T cells. The aim of the study was to test whether cataloging public T cell receptors could identify signatures of past pathogen exposure. Among roughly 400 genotyped donors of the cohort, an average of approximately 240,000 unique TCR beta nucleotide sequences was sequenced per donor, of which 15% to 20% were non-productive. Donor age, sex, ethnicity and CMV serostatus were compiled alongside the repertoire data. To predict cytomegalovirus infection status, the study brought together high-throughput TCR immunosequencing, statistical association of individual TCRs with disease status, and machine learning. Several DR-DQ haplotypes were treated as single units for association and clustering because of strong linkage in the cohort. In a later analysis, previously published TCR beta repertoires from 670 or so donors were re-analyzed and high-resolution HLA genotyping was added so that TCR occurrence patterns could be studied. Every discovery cohort repertoire had been produced on one sequencing platform. About 320 gigabases of sequencing data and 80 million or so unique TCR sequences were included in an early release covering about 600 HLA-typed donors. HLA typing included class I and class II loci at four-digit resolution. In addition to the first cohort of 666 subjects, a separate validation cohort of 130 or so different subjects was used. To decide whether each TCR beta V gene segment behaved as functional or pseudogenic, an earlier analysis of several hundred of the donors relied on high-throughput TCR beta sequencing. The study profiled the T cell repertoires of around 700 subjects by immunosequencing and related them to cytomegalovirus serostatus. In a later genetic analysis, genome-wide SNP genotypes for about 55% of the roughly 670 donors were used, and that subset was treated as a discovery cohort. Of the 350 to 400 genotyped donors, over 65% fell in the genetic ancestry cluster associated with self-reported Caucasian donors. The number of typed donors differed by locus: about 629-640 for A, B, C, DRB1 and DQB1; 500 to 550 for DQA1; over 600 for DPA1; and roughly 490 for DPB1. Rather than using new phenotypic data, the later analysis identified candidate immune exposures from TCR beta sequences and from how often those sequences occurred across donors.

What the authors observed across the whole study: In this cohort, only TCR beta chains were sequenced, and detectable features were limited by the absence of alpha or paired-chain data. A cluster of highly shared sequence variants was judged likely to represent a technical artifact of the sequencing pipeline. A further reported finding was that TCR beta sequences accurately predicted the HLA-A and HLA-B alleles for most subjects in the first cohort. Compared with the roughly 700-donor mean, donors in an Asian-associated ancestry cluster had fewer N-insertions in productive TCRs, according to a later genetic analysis. The classifier was reported to diagnose cytomegalovirus status with high specificity and sensitivity in both the original and validation cohorts. In vitro tests confirmed that a few of the cytomegalovirus-associated TCR beta chains recognize cytomegalovirus antigens. The study gave a list of some 150 TCR beta chains associated with cytomegalovirus. In a later analysis, the rate of TCR association differed among HLA loci, with DRB1 alleles having the most associated TCRs and HLA-C alleles having the fewest. Because HLA typing was unavailable for some donors at each locus, only the typed subset was used in association tests. In a later analysis, HLA-associated TCR beta chains showed more clonal expansion and lower generation probabilities than non-associated chains that were equally common. When HLA alleles, especially DR and DQ, strongly co-occurred, TCR associations were difficult to assign to individual alleles. A later analysis reported that several top co-occurrence clusters appeared linked to parvovirus B19, influenza, CMV and Epstein-Barr virus. Across donors, most TCR sequences were observed very rarely, whereas some public TCRs were present in many individuals. Roughly uniform sequencing depth across donors was assumed in presence/absence analyses, although this assumption may not hold. The 87-base-pair reads could not distinguish some IMGT-functional V segments, including TRBV6-2 and TRBV6-3, so those segments were excluded. CMV serostatus was the only immune exposure information available for the cohort. According to a later analysis, most CMV-associated TCR beta chains appeared to be HLA-restricted, and the HLA associations seemed to be driven largely by CMV exposure. V-gene and J-gene trimming of TCR beta chains was associated with a missense DCLRE1C variant in a later genetic analysis, and the association was replicated in an independent cohort. At a false discovery rate of 0.05, a later analysis linked 16,951 TCR beta sequences to specific HLA alleles. Because counts were too low, 15 to 20 rarely observed V segments, including chromosome 9 orphons, were excluded from the earlier analysis of about 500 of the donors. In an earlier analysis of more than 500 of the donors, most TCR beta V segments appeared in productive rearrangements about 87% or about 30% of the time, broadly matching IMGT annotations. Correlated functional status among segregating V segments might reflect linkage disequilibrium, but an unknown experimental factor could not be ruled out. According to the authors, the approach could potentially be generalized to other disease states and immunological phenotypes.

In total, roughly 710 healthy bone marrow donors made up the cohort. Cohort members were all nominally healthy when sampled, although unrecorded immune exposures were likely present. Of the approximately 700 cohort members, about 270 had a positive CMV serostatus and approximately 370 had a negative one, while no CMV serostatus was recorded for the donor. A peripheral blood sample was provided by each donor, and peripheral blood mononuclear cells were used for TCR beta sequencing. The Qiagen DNeasy Blood Extraction Kit was used to extract genomic DNA from the blood cell samples. This clone was seen a single time. Its antigen has not been determined. Base qualities are not recorded, but no much larger clone differs from it by a single base. Libraries came from the immunoSEQ multiplex PCR assay. For the multiplex PCR, a mixture combining 60 forward primers for TCR Vbeta segments and 13 reverse primers for TCR Jbeta segments was used. The CDR3 region of rearranged TCR beta genes was amplified from genomic DNA with a multiplex PCR assay. The Illumina HiSeq System was used to sequence the amplified TCR beta libraries as 87-base-pair reads. The original methods were these. A later analysis counted some 74 million unique TCR beta chains across the 700 or so repertoires, and roughly 11 million of these chains were shared by at least two donors. To remove PCR and sequencing errors, raw reads were error-corrected and collapsed into unique sequences using a nearest-neighbor algorithm that merged closely related sequences. CDR3 sequences were aligned to IMGT reference sequences to assign V, D and J gene segments. Each retained sequence needed at least a six-nucleotide match to both a V gene segment and a J gene segment. A rearrangement was called productive if the CDR3 had no stop codons and remained in frame with V and J, and every other rearrangement was called non-productive. Following IMGT convention, CDR3 was defined as the stretch from the second conserved V-encoded cysteine up to the conserved J-encoded phenylalanine. In an earlier analysis of just under 600 of the donors, sequences lacking an unambiguous match to a single V gene segment were excluded. An earlier analysis of roughly 590 of the donors called V segments functional above 56.7% productive rearrangements and segregating when the between-donor standard deviation exceeded 5%. A statistical classification framework was built to diagnose cytomegalovirus status from the catalog of TCR beta chain sequences. In a later analysis, TCR nucleotide sequences were compared against IMGT/GENE-DB human TR gene sequences so that V and J genes could be assigned. A later analysis assigned CDR3 sequences and most-parsimonious VDJ recombination scenarios with the TCRdist pipeline. In a later analysis, each TCR beta chain was defined by its CDR3 amino acid sequence together with its V-gene family, and reads lacking a unique V-gene family were excluded. To address suspected cross-contamination and a sequencing artifact, a later analysis removed approximately 600 highly shared, low-generation-probability nucleotide sequences. In a later analysis, a clonal expansion index was calculated for each public chain from normalized within-repertoire ranks of inferred template counts. Generation probabilities in a later analysis came from a VDJ recombination model fitted to out-of-frame rearrangements, and those results were checked against IGoR. In a later analysis, hypergeometric tests were used to score TCR-TCR, TCR-HLA and TCR-CMV co-occurrence, with a repertoire-size bias correction applied to TCR pairs. A later analysis estimated false discovery rates by permuting HLA or CMV assignments 20 times. In a later analysis, co-occurring TCRs were grouped using DBSCAN, and TCRdist sequence similarity was added for clustering within HLA-allele-positive subsets. For co-occurrence clustering, repertoires with fewer than 30,000 or more than 120,000 public chains were excluded, along with four or five repertoires with anomalous nucleotide sharing. TCRdb mirrors the immuneACCESS table, restricted to in-frame sequences. Some clones are absent from its copies; in checked studies, under half trace to an unresolved V gene, and the reason for the others is unknown. The V and J calls and clone size are taken from that table; D and trimming were inferred from the DNA. The sample yields 100,000 to 150,000 clones; about 78% were counted once. The ten largest account for about 3% of the sample.

In the germline V gene, CDR1 corresponds to KGHSH and CDR2 to LQKENI. Taken from cysteine to phenylalanine, the CDR3 has 15 residues. The entry retains the CDR3 DNA only, 45 bases that are in frame from base 1. The specimen was PBMCs. The chain joins TRBV18 to TRBJ2-5; the D gene is perhaps TRBD1, from 6 matching bases. The J call could be wrong; TRBJ2-7 is a better fit for the DNA end. This receptor was identified in a human donor in good health. For the CDR3, the sequence is CASSPGIQGFDEQYF. The nucleotides are TGTGCCAGCTCACCAGGTATCCAGGGGTTTGACGAGCAGTACTTC.